A single TCR beta chain is shown here with its context. These data are taken from a study of cytomegalovirus exposure and HLA in healthy donors. The PCR made use of 60 Vbeta and 13 Jbeta primers. Data came from immunoSEQ multiplex PCR; TCRdb stores just in-frame clones and leaves some out. This table holds about 120,000 clones, 65% to 80% found once. This CDR3 has 14 residues. V was clipped by 8 bases and J by 4 bases; unmatched bases: 8. The V gene's germline CDR1 is LNHDA and CDR2 SQIVND (reference sequence). The receptor comes from a young man in good health and CMV-seropositive. V is TRBV19 and J is TRBJ1-2; TRBD1 matches at 9 bases. The sequencing input was PBMCs. The CDR3 reads CASARDRDGYGYTF. The CDR3 region has the DNA TGTGCCAGTGCCCGGGACAGGGACGGCTATGGCTACACCTTC.